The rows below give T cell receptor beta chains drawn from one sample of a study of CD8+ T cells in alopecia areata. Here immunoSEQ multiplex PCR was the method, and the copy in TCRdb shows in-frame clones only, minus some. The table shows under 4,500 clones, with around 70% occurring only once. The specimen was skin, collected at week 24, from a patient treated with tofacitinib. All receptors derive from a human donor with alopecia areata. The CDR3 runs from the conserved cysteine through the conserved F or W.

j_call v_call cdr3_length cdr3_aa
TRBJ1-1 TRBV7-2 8 CASPLAFF
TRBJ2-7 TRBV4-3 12 CASSQVAGNRYF
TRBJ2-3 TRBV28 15 CASSFISGGLDTQYF
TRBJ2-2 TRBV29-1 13 CSVEENLTGELFF
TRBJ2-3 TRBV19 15 CASSGRTGTEDTQYF
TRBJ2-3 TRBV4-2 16 CASSESQGGGTDTQYF
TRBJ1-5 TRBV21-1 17 CASSETMLHWHHQPQHF
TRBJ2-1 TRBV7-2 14 CASSPERVGLKQFF
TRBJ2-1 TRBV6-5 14 CASSYSKKSDEQFF
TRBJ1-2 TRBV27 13 CASRPQGWDGYTF
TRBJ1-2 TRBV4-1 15 CASSQSGATDYGYTF
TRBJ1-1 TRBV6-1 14 CASRLAGTNTEAFF
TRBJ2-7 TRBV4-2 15 CASSQAPGQAYEQYF
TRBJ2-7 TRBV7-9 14 CASSLADPWREQYF
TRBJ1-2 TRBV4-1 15 CASSQAHYFYYGYTF
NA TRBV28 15 CASSSPPAGAYEQYF
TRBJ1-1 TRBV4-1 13 CASSQDSVQAAFF
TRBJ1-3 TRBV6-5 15 CASSYSAGSGNTIYF
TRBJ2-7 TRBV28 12 CASIGTTYEQYF